These 32 T cell receptor beta chains were sequenced from one sample in a study of neurological immune-mediated disorders (dated by TCRdb to about 2019). The receptor library was made with 5' RACE. TCRdb records Illumina HiSeq 2500 as the sequencer. The public sequencing data were trimmed at Q25 with fastp and processed into clonotypes with MiXCR by TCRdb, which kept only in-frame beta chains. When rows share a CDR3 protein, they turn into one entry using the most common DNA and genes. The sample records 50,000 to 65,000 distinct CDR3 sequences, under 5.5% of which are singletons. Clones ranked in the top ten supply around 3.5% of the sample. Source material: PBMCs. Receptors were obtained from a woman between 45 and 60 years old with multiple sclerosis.

This clonotype has a handful of counts. The junction and the germline gene differ at one end; a read error may be behind it. The V call is TRBV5-1, the J call TRBJ1-5; the D gene is possibly TRBD1 (5 bases). This CDR3 has 15 residues. The germline V gene encodes CDR1 SGHRS and CDR2 YFSETQ. CDR3 nucleotide sequence: TGCGCCAGCAGCTTGTCGGGGGTTTCCGATCAGCCCCAGAATTTT. It codes for CASSLSGVSDQPQNF.

The V gene is TRBV7-8, the J gene TRBJ2-1, with TRBD2 as a possible D gene (6 bases). Trimming removed 5 bases from V and 0 bases from J, with 20 bases in between. The CDR3 is 18 residues long. The germline CDR1 and CDR2 sequences are SGHVS and FQNEAQ. The CDR3 region has the DNA TGTGCCAGCAGCAAGAGGACCCGGGGGAGGAGCTCCTACAATGAGCAGTTCTTC. Its translation: CASSKRTRGRSSYNEQFF.

This clonotype was seen ten or more times. The gene calls are TRBV27 and TRBJ1-2; D gene uncertain. Trimming removed 5 bases at V and 7 bases at J, with 14 bases between. CDR1 MNHEY and CDR2 SMNVEV come from the germline V gene (reference sequence). This CDR3 has 13 residues. The CDR3 bases are TGTGCCAGCAGTCGGGAGGGAGGCATTGGCTACACCTTC. Translating it yields CASSREGGIGYTF.

To note about this clonotype: A junction boundary mismatches the germline segment, possibly from a read error. V usage is TRBV12-3 or TRBV12-4 and J usage is TRBJ1-5, with TRBD1 identical over 7 bases. The CDR3 is 15 residues long. As DNA, the CDR3 is TGTGCCAGCAGAATGCACGGTACAGGGGATCAGCCCCAGAATTTT. Its translation is CASRMHGTGDQPQNF.

V gene TRBV9 combines with J gene TRBJ2-2, with 8 nucleotides matching TRBD1. Germline-derived CDR1 and CDR2 are SGDLS and YYNGEE. This CDR3 has 17 residues. V trimming: 0 bases; J trimming: 1 base; junction bases outside the gene matches: 5. DNA of the CDR3: TGTGCCAGCAGCGTAGTCGGAGGACAGGGGAACACCGGGGAGCTGTTTTTT. This sequence encodes CASSVVGGQGNTGELFF.

For this clonotype: A clone one base away is much larger, so this may be a read error. The chain couples TRBV6-4 to TRBJ2-1; a possible D gene is TRBD2 (5 bases). This CDR3 comprises 15 residues. Germline V lookup: CDR1 MRHNA, CDR2 SNTAGT. V gave up 3 bases and J gave up 4 bases, with 13 bases separating them. The CDR3 DNA sequence: TGTGCCAGCAGTGAATCGTCTAGAGGGTACAATGAGCAGTTCTTC. Its protein product is CASSESSRGYNEQFF.

The sample holds many counts of this clonotype. This chain uses TRBV18 with TRBJ2-5; unclear D gene. Trimming cost V 3 bases and J 5 bases, with 13 bases left between them. Germline lookup yields CDR1 KGHSH and CDR2 LQKENI. The CDR3 is 14 amino acids. Written as DNA, the CDR3 is TGTGCCAGCTCACCCTCTCCCGCTGCCGAGACCCAGTACTTC. Translated, it gives CASSPSPAAETQYF.

This rearrangement joins TRBV7-2 to TRBJ1-1; possible D gene TRBD1, 6 bases. Germline V gene data show CDR1 as SGHTA and CDR2 as FQGNSA. The CDR3 sequence is 15 residues long. V was shortened by 2 bases and J by 6 bases, with 16 bases between the two germline ends. The DNA of the CDR3 is TGTGCCAGCAGCTTAATCTTCGGGGGGGCTGCTGAAGCTTTCTTT. Protein sequence: CASSLIFGGAAEAFF. The full variable domain, with the rest looked up from reference TRBV7-2 and TRBJ1-1, is GAGVSQSPSNKVTEKGKDVELRCDPISGHTALYWYRQSLGQGLEFLIYFQGNSAPDKSGLPSDRFSAERTGGSVSTLTIQRTQQEDSAVYLCASSLIFGGAAEAFFGQGTRLTVV.

In this sample, this clonotype turned up a few times. The J gene is TRBJ2-3, the V gene TRBV7-2, with D tentatively TRBD2 (6 bases). The CDR3 covers 17 residues. The germline V gene encodes CDR1 SGHTA and CDR2 FQGNSA. The germline V and J ends were trimmed by 5 bases and 3 bases, with 21 bases remaining between them. The DNA for the CDR3 is TGTGCCAGCAGCCTGCGACTAGATCTTACCACGACAGATACGCAGTATTTT. Its protein is CASSLRLDLTTTDTQYF.

This clonotype was counted only a few times. The rearrangement joins TRBV20-1 to TRBJ1-5; D may be TRBD1 (6 bases). The V gene lost 6 bases and the J gene lost 7 bases, with 22 bases spanning the gap. Germline-derived CDR1 and CDR2 are DFQATT and SNEGSKA (reference sequence). The CDR3 spans 15 residues. Written as DNA, the CDR3 is TGCAGTGCCCGAAACCCTCGGGACAAGATGCAGCCCCAGCATTTT. It translates to CSARNPRDKMQPQHF.

Many counts were recorded for this clonotype. V usage is TRBV12-3 or TRBV12-4 and J usage is TRBJ1-5; D perhaps matches TRBD1 (6 bases). Trimming removed 5 bases at V and 3 bases at J, with 11 bases between. This CDR3 is built from 14 residues. The CDR3 nucleotides are TGTGCCAGCAGTGAAGGGGGGGTCAATCAGCCCCAGCATTTT. Protein product: CASSEGGVNQPQHF.

This clonotype was detected ten times or more. The chain couples TRBV7-2 to TRBJ2-3; 8 nucleotides line up with TRBD2. The germline V gene encodes CDR1 SGHTA and CDR2 FQGNSA. This CDR3 is built from 15 residues. Trimming at V came to 5 bases and at J to 4 bases, leaving 8 bases not matched to a gene. The CDR3 sequence: CASSPTGGGADTQYF. In nucleotides, the CDR3 is TGTGCCAGCAGCCCGACGGGAGGGGGGGCAGATACGCAGTATTTT.

This clonotype appeared many times. This chain joins TRBV6-2 or TRBV6-3 and TRBJ1-2; D might be TRBD1 (6 bases). V gave up 9 bases and J gave up 0 bases, with 17 bases separating them. The CDR3 loop spans 15 amino acids. The germline gives CDR1 MNHEY, CDR2 SVGEGT. CDR3 sequence: CASATSGDTNYGYTF. As DNA, the CDR3 is TGTGCCAGTGCAACATCAGGGGACACTAACTATGGCTACACCTTC.

This clonotype was detected ten times or more. The CDR3 loop reads CASSPAGADEKLFF. CDR3 nucleotides: TGCGCCAGCAGCCCCGCAGGGGCTGATGAAAAACTGTTTTTT. The chain is built from TRBV5-1 and TRBJ1-4; the D gene is possibly TRBD1 (6 bases). The CDR3 covers 14 residues. Trimming stripped 4 bases from V and 6 bases from J, with 13 bases between. Germline V CDR1 and CDR2: SGHRS, YFSETQ.

In its sample, this clonotype was seen a few times. The chain links TRBV6-5 to TRBJ1-6; no firm D call. The CDR3 has 12 residues. V lost 5 bases and J lost 13, with 12 bases in between. CDR1 and CDR2 from the germline V gene are MNHEY and SVGAGI. The CDR3 reads CASSLTDLPLHF. The CDR3 region has the DNA TGTGCCAGCAGTCTAACGGACCTCCCCCTCCACTTT.

This clonotype was picked up many times. The chain carries TRBV20-1 and TRBJ2-7, with a possible D match to TRBD1 (6 bases). CDR1 is DFQATT and CDR2 is SNEGSKA in the germline V gene (reference sequence). This CDR3 contains 13 residues. V was trimmed by 3 bases and J by 4 bases, leaving 13 bases between them. CDR3 sequence reads: CSASLGAEYEQYF. The CDR3 DNA follows: TGCAGTGCTAGTCTGGGGGCCGAATACGAGCAGTACTTC.

This clonotype showed up many times. V and J are TRBV14 and TRBJ2-3; the D is unclear. The CDR3 has 16 amino acids. Germline lookup yields CDR1 SGHDN and CDR2 FVKESK. Trimming took 4 bases from V and 1 from J, leaving 15 bases between them. CDR3 DNA sequence: TGTGCCAGCAGCCCCATCCTCATGTCTGGCACAGATACGCAGTATTTT. This gives the protein CASSPILMSGTDTQYF. Based on the CDR3 plus reference TRBV14 and TRBJ2-3, the full variable domain is EAGVTQFPSHSVIEKGQTVTLRCDPISGHDNLYWYRRVMGKEIKFLLHFVKESKQDESGMPNNRFLAERTGGTYSTLKVQPAELEDSGVYFCASSPILMSGTDTQYFGPGTRLTVL.

This clonotype occurred many times. The chain carries TRBV5-6 and TRBJ2-7; D may be TRBD1 or TRBD2 (5 bases each). Germline V CDR1 and CDR2: SGHDT, YYEEEE. The CDR3 is made up of 14 amino acids. With 6 bases removed from V and 2 bases from J, the gap between germline ends came to 15 bases. The CDR3 loop reads CASTSRDQTYEQYV. CDR3 nucleotides: TGTGCCAGCACGTCCCGGGACCAAACCTACGAGCAGTACGTC.

This clonotype was seen repeatedly, ten times or more. The chain uses TRBV7-3 and TRBJ2-2; 9 bases align to TRBD1. The trim removed 4 bases at V and 5 bases at J, leaving 5 bases unmatched. This CDR3 contains 15 residues. Germline values: CDR1 SGHTA, CDR2 FQGTGA. CDR3 sequence: CASSYDRGNTGELFF. CDR3 nucleotide sequence: TGTGCCAGCAGCTATGACAGGGGGAATACCGGGGAGCTGTTTTTT.

Many counts were recorded for this clonotype. CDR3 coding DNA: TGTGCCAGCAGCTGGACAGCAGTACCCACAGATACGCAGTATTTT. Residues: CASSWTAVPTDTQYF. The J gene is TRBJ2-3, the V gene TRBV7-2; D may be TRBD1 (6 bases). Trimming shortened V by 4 bases and J by 2 bases, and 13 bases separated the two germline ends. Germline values: CDR1 SGHTA, CDR2 FQGNSA. This CDR3 contains 15 residues. The whole variable domain, remainder taken from reference TRBV7-2 and TRBJ2-3, is GAGVSQSPSNKVTEKGKDVELRCDPISGHTALYWYRQSLGQGLEFLIYFQGNSAPDKSGLPSDRFSAERTGGSVSTLTIQRTQQEDSAVYLCASSWTAVPTDTQYFGPGTRLTVL.

This clonotype was counted ten times or more. The rearrangement links TRBV7-9 to TRBJ1-1; 7 nucleotides line up with TRBD1. This CDR3 is 13 amino acids long. V was pared by 3 bases and J by 7 bases, with 5 bases of the junction left unmatched. The germline V gene encodes CDR1 SEHNR and CDR2 FQNEAQ (reference sequence). CDR3 residues: CASSLGDSSEAFF. The CDR3 DNA follows: TGTGCCAGCAGCTTGGGGGACAGCAGTGAAGCTTTCTTT.

This clonotype was recorded many times. The V call is TRBV6-5, the J call TRBJ1-2; D is perhaps TRBD1 (5 bases). This CDR3 is built from 15 residues. Germline V gene sequence: CDR1 MNHEY, CDR2 SVGAGI. The V end was cut by 2 bases, the J end by 7 bases, with 17 bases between. The CDR3 coding sequence is TGTGCCAGCAGTTACCTTCTGGGGCGGCGAGGTGGCTACACCTTC. Its translation is CASSYLLGRRGGYTF.

Remarks on this clonotype: Mismatch with germline at one junction end may stem from a read error. The chain carries TRBV20-1 and TRBJ2-6, with 10 bases identical to TRBD1. CDR3 length: 18 residues. The germline V gene has CDR1 DFQATT and CDR2 SNEGSKA (reference sequence). The CDR3 DNA is TGCAGTGCTAGAGATCCGGGACAGGGGTACTCTGGGGCCAAAGTCCTGACTTTC. Its translation: CSARDPGQGYSGAKVLTF.

With respect to this clonotype: A much larger clone is a single base away; this may be a read error. The V call is TRBV20-1, the J call TRBJ2-3; D could derive from TRBD1 or TRBD2 (6 bases each). The CDR3 totals 16 residues. Per germline, CDR1 DFQATT and CDR2 SNEGSKA (reference sequence). V was pared by 3 bases and J by 2 bases, with 18 bases between. The CDR3 DNA reads TGCAGTGCTAGTAGGGGGGCCGGAATGATCACAGATACGCAGTATTTT. It is translated as CSASRGAGMITDTQYF.

This clonotype was detected ten times or more. For the CDR3, the DNA is TGTGCCAGCAGTTACATGTCAGCGGGGGCGTACCAAGAGACCCAGTACTTC. Its translation is CASSYMSAGAYQETQYF. J is TRBJ2-5 and V is TRBV6-5; TRBD2 matches 8 bases. CDR1 is MNHEY, CDR2 SVGAGI, per germline. V shed 2 bases and J 0 bases; nucleotides not matched to a gene: 8. The CDR3 spans 17 residues.

This clonotype was seen only a few times. The V call is TRBV4-3, the J call TRBJ2-3; the match to TRBD2 covers 10 bases. Germline CDR1 LGHNA, CDR2 YSLEER. V shed 2 bases, J shed 6 bases, and the junction held 5 bases outside the gene matches. CDR3 length equals 15 residues. The CDR3 is CASSQQTSGWDTQYF. CDR3 DNA sequence: TGCGCCAGCAGCCAACAGACTAGCGGGTGGGATACGCAGTATTTT.

This clonotype occurred many times. This sequence joins TRBV27 and TRBJ2-1; a weak D match, TRBD2 (5 bases). Trimming stripped 5 bases from V and 4 bases from J, with 9 bases between. Germline V gene data show CDR1 as MNHEY and CDR2 as SMNVEV (reference sequence). The CDR3 covers 13 residues. CDR3 in amino acids: CASSTAGYNEQFF. The CDR3 DNA reads as TGTGCCAGCAGTACCGCGGGTTACAATGAGCAGTTCTTC.

Ten or more counts support this clonotype. The V call is TRBV5-1, the J call TRBJ2-3; possibly TRBD2 for D (5 bases). From germline, CDR1 is SGHRS and CDR2 YFSETQ. This CDR3 has 15 amino acids. Trimming shortened V by 0 bases and J by 1 base, and 9 bases separated the two germline ends. The CDR3 region is CASSLDGVGTDTQYF. In nucleotides, the CDR3 is TGCGCCAGCAGCTTGGACGGGGTCGGCACAGATACGCAGTATTTT.

This clonotype was found many times. V is TRBV20-1 and J is TRBJ2-7; 9 nucleotides line up with TRBD2. J gave up 4 bases and V 0 bases, and 7 bases lay outside the gene matches. This CDR3 region has 15 residues. Germline CDR1 is DFQATT and CDR2 is SNEGSKA (reference sequence). Here the CDR3 DNA reads TGCAGTGCTAGAGAGGGTAGCGGGGGTAATTACGAGCAGTACTTC. Protein product: CSAREGSGGNYEQYF.

This clonotype was seen a handful of times. The genes are TRBV7-3 and TRBJ2-2; D uncertain. The CDR3 extends over 13 amino acids. Trimming took off 5 bases at V and 6 bases at J, with 10 bases between the two ends. Germline CDR1 and CDR2: SGHTA and FQGTGA. The CDR3 nucleotides are TGTGCCAGCAGCCAGAAGGGTGCCGGGGAGCTGTTTTTT. It translates to CASSQKGAGELFF.

This clonotype was observed a few times. The rearrangement uses TRBV7-3 and TRBJ1-6; no firm D call. Germline CDR1 reads SGHTA; CDR2 reads FQGTGA. This CDR3 contains 14 residues. V lost 0 bases to trimming and J lost 8 bases, with 8 bases between them. CDR3 sequence: CASSLTWADSPLHF. The CDR3 DNA sequence: TGTGCCAGCAGCTTAACATGGGCCGATTCACCCCTCCACTTT.

This clonotype was observed many times. J is TRBJ2-7 and V is TRBV6-2 or TRBV6-3, with TRBD1 identical over 7 bases. Germline-derived CDR1 and CDR2 are MNHEY and SVGEGT. The CDR3 contains 14 residues. V gave up 7 bases and J gave up 2 bases; unmatched junction bases: 8. CDR3 in amino acids: CASKFQGQTYEQYV. CDR3 coding DNA: TGTGCCAGCAAATTTCAGGGACAGACCTACGAGCAGTACGTC.